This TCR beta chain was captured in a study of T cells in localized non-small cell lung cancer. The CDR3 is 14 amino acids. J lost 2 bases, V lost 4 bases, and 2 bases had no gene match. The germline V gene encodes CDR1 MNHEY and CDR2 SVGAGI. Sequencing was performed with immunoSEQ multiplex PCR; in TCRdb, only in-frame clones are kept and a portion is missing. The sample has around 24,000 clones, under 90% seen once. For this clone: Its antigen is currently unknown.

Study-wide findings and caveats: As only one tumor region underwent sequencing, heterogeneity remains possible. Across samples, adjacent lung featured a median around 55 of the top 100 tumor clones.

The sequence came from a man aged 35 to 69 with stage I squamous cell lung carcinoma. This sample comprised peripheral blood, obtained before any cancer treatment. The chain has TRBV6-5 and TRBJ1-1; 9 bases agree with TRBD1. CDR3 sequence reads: CASSLGQGNTEAFF. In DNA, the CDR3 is TGTGCCAGCAGTTTGGGACAGGGAAACACTGAAGCTTTCTTT.